A single sample gave rise to the 28 T cell receptor beta chains below, sequenced in a study of shared clonotypes between healthy human individuals. TCRdb keeps only in-frame clones here, not all; method: immunoSEQ multiplex PCR. This table has about 510,000 clones, 79% appearing once. The specimen was PBMCs. The origin of the receptors is a woman between 40 and 55 years old in good health. Some clones in this sample may be carry-over from other donors' samples.

This clone was counted many times. The chain carries TRBV11-3 and TRBJ2-3; D remains unclear. Germline V lookup: CDR1 SGHNT, CDR2 YENEEA. This CDR3 region has 13 residues. V lost 5 bases and J 2 bases, leaving 8 bases between the germline ends. The CDR3 region is CASSAPNTDTQYF. CDR3 DNA: TGTGCCAGCAGCGCACCAAACACAGATACGCAGTATTTT.

This clone is a singleton in its sample. The genes are TRBV9 and TRBJ2-1, with D possibly called TRBD1 or TRBD2 (5 bases each). CDR3 length equals 16 residues. The germline CDR1 and CDR2 sequences are SGDLS and YYNGEE. V shed 0 bases and J shed 2 bases, with 12 bases lying between them. The CDR3 region is CASSVEGSSTYNEQFF. CDR3 coding DNA: TGTGCCAGCAGCGTAGAGGGGAGTTCAACCTACAATGAGCAGTTCTTC.

This chain joins TRBV10-3 and TRBJ2-3; D is perhaps TRBD2 (6 bases). V was clipped by 5 bases and J by 0 bases, with 15 bases between them. The CDR3 totals 16 residues. Looked up from germline, CDR1 is ENHRY and CDR2 is SYGVKD. CDR3 region: CAISSTGEASTDTQYF. The DNA for the CDR3 is TGTGCCATCAGTTCGACGGGAGAGGCTAGCACAGATACGCAGTATTTT.

J is TRBJ1-2 and V is TRBV5-1; 11 nucleotides line up with TRBD1. This CDR3 has 14 amino acids. Per germline, CDR1 SGHRS and CDR2 YFSETQ. V lost 3 bases and J lost 7; bases outside the gene matches: 5. The CDR3 DNA sequence: TGCGCCAGCAGCTACCGGGACAGGGGGATTGGCTACACCTTC. Translated: CASSYRDRGIGYTF.

This clone has just one count. This sequence joins TRBV6-5 and TRBJ1-5; D is perhaps TRBD1 (5 bases). The V end lost 4 bases, the J end lost 7 bases, and 14 bases lay between the germline ends. CDR3 length: 14 residues. CDR1 and CDR2 (germline): MNHEY, SVGAGI. Written as DNA, the CDR3 is TGTGCCAGCAGTTTCCGTCTGGGGCAGCAGCCCCAGCATTTT. This encodes CASSFRLGQQPQHF.

The chain is built from TRBV18 and TRBJ2-2; D remains unclear. Deletions cut 0 bases from V and 6 bases from J, with 8 bases between. The CDR3 has 14 amino acids. CDR1 is KGHSH and CDR2 is LQKENI in the germline V gene. CDR3 amino acids: CASSPPPVPGELFF. The CDR3 DNA sequence: TGTGCCAGCTCACCACCGCCGGTCCCCGGGGAGCTGTTTTTT.

This clone was seen repeatedly, ten times or more. The gene calls are TRBV7-9 and TRBJ1-6; 10 bases are shared with TRBD1. V dropped 4 bases and J dropped 7; count of bases not matched to a gene: 4. This CDR3 has 15 residues. Germline CDR1 is SEHNR and CDR2 is FQNEAQ (reference sequence). The CDR3 bases are TGTGCCAGCAGCTCGGGGACAGGGGCAAATTCACCCCTCCACTTT. Translation gives CASSSGTGANSPLHF.

CDR3 loop: CASSTGDGYNEKLFF. DNA for the CDR3: TGTGCCAGCAGCACAGGGGACGGTTATAATGAAAAACTGTTTTTT. The chain has TRBV7-9 and TRBJ1-4; 7 positions agree with TRBD1. The CDR3 has 15 residues. The V gene end was trimmed by 5 bases and the J gene end by 4 bases; junction bases not matched to a gene: 7. Germline V gene lookup returns CDR1 SEHNR and CDR2 FQNEAQ (reference sequence). Filled out from reference TRBV7-9 and TRBJ1-4, the complete variable domain reads DTGVSQNPRHKITKRGQNVTFRCDPISEHNRLYWYRQTLGQGPEFLTYFQNEAQLEKSRLLSDRFSAERPKGSFSTLEIQRTEQGDSAMYLCASSTGDGYNEKLFFGSGTQLSVL.

The chain recombines TRBV5-1 with TRBJ2-1, with 8 bases that match TRBD2. Trimming cost V 0 bases and J 3 bases; bases outside gene matches: 5. Germline V gives CDR1 SGHRS, CDR2 YFSETQ. The CDR3 is 16 residues long. DNA for the CDR3: TGCGCCAGCAGCTTGGAAAGGCGGGAGGTCTACAATGAGCAGTTCTTC. Its protein is CASSLERREVYNEQFF.

V gene TRBV18 combines with J gene TRBJ1-3; D possibly corresponds to TRBD1 (6 bases). From germline, CDR1 is KGHSH and CDR2 LQKENI. V lost 2 bases to trimming and J lost 0 bases, with 11 bases between them. The CDR3 has 16 residues. For the CDR3, the DNA is TGTGCCAGCTCACCAAACAGGGAATTCTCTGGAAACACCATATATTTT. The encoded protein is CASSPNREFSGNTIYF.

A single count supports this clone. The chain joins TRBV2 to TRBJ1-1; no firm D call. Trimming cost V 2 bases and J 1 base, with 8 bases left between them. Germline V gives CDR1 SNHLY, CDR2 FYNNEI. The CDR3 has 14 residues. CDR3 sequence: CASSENPANTEAFF. CDR3 DNA: TGTGCCAGCAGTGAAAATCCTGCGAACACTGAAGCTTTCTTT.

In DNA form, the CDR3 reads TGTGCCAGCAGCTCCGGTTATGGGGGAAGGCACAATGAGCAGTTCTTC. Its protein is CASSSGYGGRHNEQFF. The rearrangement links TRBV7-3 to TRBJ2-1; the D gene could be TRBD1 or TRBD2 (5 bases each). Trimming left V 4 bases short and J 5 bases short, with 18 bases between. The CDR3 spans 16 residues. Per the germline V gene, CDR1 is SGHTA and CDR2 is FQGTGA.

The rearrangement links TRBV7-8 to TRBJ2-2, with 7 bases identical to TRBD2. This CDR3 region has 16 residues. CDR1 and CDR2 (germline): SGHVS, FQNEAQ. V was clipped by 1 base and J by 4 bases; unmatched bases: 6. CDR3 protein: CASSLGRGSRTGELFF. Written as DNA, the CDR3 is TGTGCCAGCAGCTTAGGTCGCGGGAGTCGCACCGGGGAGCTGTTTTTT. Complete variable domain (other parts from reference TRBV7-8 and TRBJ2-2): GAGVSQSPRYKVAKRGQDVALRCDPISGHVSLFWYQQALGQGPEFLTYFQNEAQLDKSGLPSDRFFAERPEGSVSTLKIQRTQQEDSAVYLCASSLGRGSRTGELFFGEGSRLTVL.

This sequence joins TRBV5-5 and TRBJ1-2; D remains unclear. Germline CDR1 SGHKS, CDR2 YYEKEE (reference sequence). CDR3 length: 15 residues. Trimming took off 1 base at V and 4 bases at J, with 14 bases between the two ends. DNA of the CDR3: TGTGCCAGCAGCTTGCGGGTCGACGTGGGCTATGGCTACACCTTC. Residues: CASSLRVDVGYGYTF.

The chain employs TRBV7-2 and TRBJ2-3; no reliable D call. The germline V and J ends were trimmed by 2 bases and 3 bases, with 9 bases remaining between them. The CDR3 contains 14 residues. CDR1 and CDR2 from the germline V gene are SGHTA and FQGNSA. CDR3 coding DNA: TGTGCCAGCAGCTTATCGAGGCGGACAGATACGCAGTATTTT. It codes for CASSLSRRTDTQYF.

This clone was seen more than once but under ten times. The J gene is TRBJ1-5, the V gene TRBV30; no definite D call. The ends were cut back, 4 bases at V and 2 bases at J, with 12 bases in the middle. CDR3 length equals 14 residues. CDR1 is GTSNPN, CDR2 SVGIG, per germline (reference sequence). Here the CDR3 DNA reads TGTGCCTGGACCAAACACGAAGGCAATCAGCCCCAGCATTTT. It encodes CAWTKHEGNQPQHF.

V gene TRBV7-2 combines with J gene TRBJ1-5; 7 nucleotides agree with TRBD1. Germline values: CDR1 SGHTA, CDR2 FQGNSA. The CDR3 covers 15 residues. Losses at the gene ends were 2 bases for V and 6 bases for J; bases not matched to a gene: 7. This CDR3 is CASSLTRDRVQPQHF. The CDR3 DNA reads as TGTGCCAGCAGCTTAACCCGTGACAGGGTTCAGCCCCAGCATTTT.

The J gene is TRBJ1-2, the V gene TRBV18, with D perhaps TRBD1 (6 bases). The CDR3 has 13 residues. The V gene lost 6 bases and the J gene lost 2 bases, with 10 bases spanning the gap. CDR1 is KGHSH, CDR2 LQKENI, per germline. CDR3 in DNA: TGTGCCAGCTCCCGCGGACAGAACTATGGCTACACCTTC. It translates to CASSRGQNYGYTF.

This chain connects TRBV30 to TRBJ2-3; D possibly corresponds to TRBD2 (6 bases). This CDR3 has 16 amino acids. Germline V gives CDR1 GTSNPN, CDR2 SVGIG (reference sequence). The V end was cut by 4 bases, the J end by 0 bases, with 17 bases between. The CDR3 region has the DNA TGTGCCTGGATTAGTAGCGGAGCCGGCAGCACAGATACGCAGTATTTT. Its protein product is CAWISSGAGSTDTQYF.

The chain has TRBV10-3 and TRBJ1-1; D gene unclear. The CDR3 has 13 amino acids. The germline V and J ends were trimmed by 8 bases and 1 base, with 11 bases remaining between them. The germline V gene encodes CDR1 ENHRY and CDR2 SYGVKD. CDR3 sequence: CAISSTENTEAFF. In DNA form, the CDR3 reads TGTGCCATCTCGTCTACAGAGAACACTGAAGCTTTCTTT.

The chain joins TRBV7-7 to TRBJ2-1, with 10 bases lining up with TRBD1. Trimming cost V 5 bases and J 6 bases; bases outside gene matches: 7. This CDR3 comprises 15 residues. Germline assignment: CDR1 SSHAT and CDR2 FNYEAQ (reference sequence). CDR3 DNA: TGTGCCAGCAGCCTTGGGACAGGGGCCGGCAATGAGCAGTTCTTC. Translated: CASSLGTGAGNEQFF.

This clone came up once. J is TRBJ2-5 and V is TRBV9; tentatively, D is TRBD1 or TRBD2 (5 bases each). The CDR3 spans 14 residues. Per the germline V gene, CDR1 is SGDLS and CDR2 is YYNGEE. V was shortened by 4 bases and J by 4 bases, with 14 bases between the two germline ends. The CDR3 is CASSPGTRGETQYF. The CDR3 bases are TGTGCCAGCAGCCCGGGGACGAGGGGAGAGACCCAGTACTTC. Looking up the rest from reference TRBV9 and TRBJ2-5 gives the full variable domain: DSGVTQTPKHLITATGQRVTLRCSPRSGDLSVYWYQQSLDQGLQFLIQYYNGEERAKGNILERFSAQQFPDLHSELNLSSLELGDSALYFCASSPGTRGETQYFGPGTRLLVL.

The rearrangement joins TRBV5-1 to TRBJ2-1; D is perhaps TRBD1 (6 bases). The CDR3 has 15 amino acids. CDR1 is SGHRS and CDR2 is YFSETQ in the germline V gene. Trimming stripped 1 base from V and 6 bases from J, with 14 bases between. CDR3 loop: CASSLPRGSSNEQFF. The CDR3, as DNA: TGCGCCAGCAGCTTGCCCAGGGGTTCTTCCAATGAGCAGTTCTTC.

The chain links TRBV29-1 to TRBJ2-2, with D maybe TRBD2 (6 bases). Per the germline V gene, CDR1 is SQVTM and CDR2 is ANQGSEA. This CDR3 contains 13 residues. V was clipped by 4 bases and J by 3 bases, with 9 bases between them. The CDR3 here is CSVAGLYTGELFF. The CDR3 nucleotides are TGCAGCGTTGCCGGACTATACACCGGGGAGCTGTTTTTT.

The chain is built from TRBV4-1 and TRBJ2-3, with D tentatively TRBD2 (7 bases). The CDR3 is 16 residues long. V was shortened by 4 bases and J by 0 bases, with 14 bases between the two germline ends. Germline-derived CDR1 and CDR2 are MGHRA and YSYEKL. The CDR3, as DNA: TGCGCCAGCAGCCTGGATGGGGGGGCGAGCACAGATACGCAGTATTTT. Translated, it gives CASSLDGGASTDTQYF.

This clone has a handful of counts. The V gene is TRBV30, the J gene TRBJ2-1; D perhaps matches TRBD2 (6 bases). This CDR3 region has 17 residues. Trimming cost V 0 bases and J 6 bases, with 21 bases left between them. Germline values: CDR1 GTSNPN, CDR2 SVGIG (reference sequence). CDR3 sequence reads: CAWSVYPPVEGFNEQFF. CDR3 sequence (DNA): TGTGCCTGGAGTGTATACCCCCCTGTGGAGGGGTTCAATGAGCAGTTCTTC. Full variable domain (rest looked up from reference TRBV30 and TRBJ2-1): SQTIHQWPATLVQPVGSPLSLECTVEGTSNPNLYWYRQAAGRGLQLLFYSVGIGQISSEVPQNLSASRPQDRQFILSSKKLLLSDSGFYLCAWSVYPPVEGFNEQFFGPGTRLTVL.

The V gene is TRBV7-3, the J gene TRBJ2-7, with D possibly TRBD2 on 6 matching bases. This CDR3 is 15 amino acids long. Germline lookup yields CDR1 SGHTA and CDR2 FQGTGA. V was cut by 4 bases and J by 3 bases, with 16 bases left in between. The CDR3 coding sequence is TGTGCCAGCAGCTACCAGGGAGGTGGTGGCTACGAGCAGTACTTC. It translates to CASSYQGGGGYEQYF.

This clone occurred once. This sequence is one base from a far larger clone and is likely a read error. Other DNA sequences of this sample code for an identical CDR3. V is TRBV5-8 and J is TRBJ2-7; no reliable D call. This CDR3 is 13 amino acids long. Trimming stripped 1 base from V and 0 bases from J, with 5 bases between. CDR1 is SGHTS, CDR2 YDEGEE, per germline. The CDR3 bases are TGTGCCAGCAGCTTGCAGAGCTCCTACGAGCAGTACTTC. Translating it yields CASSLQSSYEQYF.